The clone carrying this T cell receptor (beta chain) has more than one count but fewer than ten. The authors ran a second PCR of roughly 7 to 11 cycles using a sample-barcoded 5' primer and a J-beta primer mix. TCRdb ran MiXCR on the 5' RACE reads and lists one entry per CDR3 protein. The sample carries 1.2 million to 1.5 million distinct CDR3 sequences, roughly 40% recorded once. There are 16 residues in the CDR3. The J segment lost 3 bases and the V segment lost 6 bases, leaving 11 bases of the junction unmatched. This sample was taken from a study of blood T cells in healthy people across ages. Sequencing was done on a sample of blood. The clonotype comes from a woman in her late teens or twenties in good health. V gene TRBV12-3 or TRBV12-4 combines with J gene TRBJ2-1; 7 bases align to TRBD2. The CDR3 sequence: CASRPGRLADYNEQFF. CDR3 sequence (DNA): TGTGCCAGCAGGCCCGGTAGGCTAGCGGACTACAATGAGCAGTTCTTC.